Shown below are 10 T cell receptor beta chains from a single sample sequenced in a study of T cells in Graves' hyperthyroidism and ophthalmopathy. The CDR3 regions of TCR beta were amplified from RNA transcripts. HTBI primers were used for first-round RT-PCR of the TCR CDR3. MiXCR, applied by TCRdb to the multiplex PCR reads, yields one record per CDR3 protein. The sample holds about 360,000 distinct CDR3 sequences, roughly an eighth seen once. The sample was blood. Every receptor here comes from a woman younger than 30 with Graves' hyperthyroidism.

This chain connects TRBV19 to TRBJ2-5, with TRBD1 as a possible D gene (6 bases). CDR1 is LNHDA, CDR2 SQIVND, per germline (reference sequence). Between the trimmed V and J ends, which lost 10 bases and 2 bases, there was a span of 23 bases. The CDR3 has 16 residues. The CDR3 here is CATTPWAGAKQETQYF. For the CDR3, the DNA is TGTGCCACCACACCCTGGGCAGGGGCAAAACAAGAGACCCAGTACTTC.

There are many counts of this clonotype. This sequence joins TRBV13 and TRBJ1-1, with D possibly TRBD1 on 5 matching bases. There are 12 residues in the CDR3. The germline CDR1 and CDR2 sequences are PRHDT and FYEKMQ (reference sequence). V was cut by 6 bases and J by 7 bases, with 12 bases left in between. The CDR3 region has the DNA TGTGCCAGCAGTCTCATCCAGGGTGAAGCTTTCTTT. Amino acid sequence: CASSLIQGEAFF. Looking up the rest from reference TRBV13 and TRBJ1-1 gives the full variable domain: AAGVIQSPRHLIKEKRETATLKCYPIPRHDTVYWYQQGPGQDPQFLISFYEKMQSDKGSIPDRFSAQQFSDYHSELNMSSLELGDSALYFCASSLIQGEAFFGQGTRLTVV.

This clonotype has ten or more counts. The chain links TRBV10-1 to TRBJ2-5; D might be TRBD1 (5 bases). The CDR3 is made up of 15 amino acids. Trimming took off 0 bases at V and 4 bases at J, with 12 bases between the two ends. Per the germline V gene, CDR1 is WNHNN and CDR2 is SYGVQD (reference sequence). The CDR3 nucleotides read TGCGCCAGCAGTGAGTCTAGGGGCCGAGGAGAGACCCAGTACTTC. Translating it yields CASSESRGRGETQYF.

This clonotype came up many times. The chain recombines TRBV7-2 with TRBJ2-7; D gene ambiguous. Trimming pared 2 bases from V and 4 bases from J, leaving 9 bases between. Germline lookup yields CDR1 SGHTA and CDR2 FQGNSA. The CDR3 spans 13 residues. This chain's CDR3 is CASSLSQKYEQYF. CDR3 coding DNA: TGTGCCAGCAGCTTATCACAGAAATACGAGCAGTACTTC.

This clonotype was recorded many times. The CDR3 region is CASSLAFSTGELFF. CDR3 sequence (DNA): TGTGCCAGCAGCTTAGCATTTAGCACCGGGGAGCTGTTTTTT. V and J are TRBV11-3 and TRBJ2-2; D is ambiguous. The CDR3 covers 14 residues. Trimming removed 1 base from V and 4 bases from J, with 7 bases in between. Germline V gene data show CDR1 as SGHNT and CDR2 as YENEEA.

The rearrangement uses TRBV15 and TRBJ2-3; D is ambiguous. Germline values: CDR1 LNHNV, CDR2 YYDKDF (reference sequence). The CDR3 totals 14 residues. With 0 bases removed from V and 6 bases from J, the gap between germline ends came to 10 bases. The CDR3 loop is CATSRENRADTQYF. The CDR3 bases are TGTGCCACCAGCAGAGAAAACCGGGCGGATACGCAGTATTTT.

This clonotype was seen many times. The CDR3 DNA reads TGTGCCAGCAGTTCAACAACAACTAATGAAAAACTGTTTTTT. Its protein is CASSSTTTNEKLFF. V usage is TRBV6-1 and J usage is TRBJ1-4; no clear D. The length of the CDR3 is 14 residues. Germline-derived CDR1 and CDR2 are MNHNS and SASEGT. The germline V and J ends were trimmed by 5 bases and 0 bases, with 7 bases remaining between them.

This clonotype was seen many times. The chain joins TRBV7-9 to TRBJ2-1; the match to TRBD1 covers 11 bases. CDR1 is SEHNR and CDR2 is FQNEAQ in the germline V gene (reference sequence). The CDR3 spans 17 residues. V gave up 6 bases and J gave up 3 bases; unmatched junction bases: 10. The CDR3 region is CASRSRTGGEGYNEQFF. DNA of the CDR3: TGTGCCAGCAGAAGCCGGACAGGGGGCGAAGGCTACAATGAGCAGTTCTTC.

This clonotype has at least ten counts. The chain recombines TRBV3-1 with TRBJ2-5, with D uncertain. V lost 4 bases, J lost 7 bases, and 16 bases lay in between. Germline values: CDR1 LGHDT, CDR2 YNNKEL (reference sequence). The CDR3 consists of 14 residues. The CDR3 region is CASSRDATGGTQYF. CDR3 DNA sequence: TGTGCCAGCAGCCGAGATGCGACCGGTGGGACCCAGTACTTC.

This clonotype was seen ten or more times. The V and J genes are TRBV11-2 and TRBJ2-1; the D gene is possibly TRBD2 (6 bases). V was pared by 5 bases and J by 13 bases, with 18 bases between. The CDR3 consists of 13 residues. The germline gives CDR1 SGHAT, CDR2 FQNNGV. CDR3 DNA: TGTGCCAGCAGCCAACGGGACTTCCGATATCAGTTCTTC. Its protein is CASSQRDFRYQFF.